The subject of this entry is one T cell receptor (beta chain). Its antigen is currently not known. Per-nucleotide qualities are absent, and no much larger clonotype sits a single base away. The sample belongs to a study of blood T cell repertoires in COVID-19 (TCRdb year 2020). About the study as a whole: Samples covering the acute and convalescent phases of COVID-19 were provided by collaborators in the United States, Italy and Spain. A de-identified subject ID, COVID-19 status, age in years and sex were almost always included in the sample metadata. Deeply sampled blood TCRbeta repertoires from subjects exposed to, actively infected with, or recovered from COVID-19 were included in the dataset. Where available, HLA class I and class II types were obtained from metadata supplied by the sample provider rather than from assay-based typing. The prospective study material was composed of cDNA or gDNA derived from T cells, B-cell-depleted T cells, or PBMCs. The samples were drawn from two sources: the first 160 participants of the ongoing ImmuneRACE study, and approximately 1,300 subjects contributed by 6 global collaborators. The repertoires were released in a freely available public database meant as a resource for research on the immune response to SARS-CoV-2. General findings and caveats noted by the study authors: How much clinical and demographic metadata was included differed by source and by participant, and the metadata was provided uncurated.

Relative to germline, V is missing 0 bases and J is missing 2 bases, with 10 bases of the junction outside any gene match. CDR1 WSHSY and CDR2 SAAADI are derived from the germline V gene. From the cysteine up to the phenylalanine, the CDR3 has a length of 18 residues. Only CDR3 DNA remains: 54 bases, in frame from the first base. TCRbeta CDR3 regions were amplified from genomic DNA by means of the immunoSEQ Assay, a bias-controlled multiplex PCR. The source study handled its data this way. Within the assay, amplification of reference gene primers was used to estimate how many nucleated cells each sample contained. Sequence reads were collapsed and filtered to measure the absolute abundance of every unique TCRbeta CDR3 rearrangement. For each sample, productive Simpson clonality was calculated as the square root of Simpson's diversity index over productive rearrangements. This is the immuneACCESS table as TCRdb keeps it, with only in-frame sequences that have V and J called. A part of the clones is gone; compared with another copy, unresolved V genes explain less than half, and the rest is unexplained. V, J and clone size are taken as reported in that table, and D and trimming were inferred from the DNA itself. The sample includes approximately 320,000 clones, with roughly 89% observed a single time. The biggest ten clones account for 11% of the sample.

At one collaborating source in Seattle, patients were enrolled during active infection and were followed longitudinally through the course of disease. The collaborating institutions used their own protocols to collect whole blood in K2EDTA tubes. Collaborator samples were shipped for TCRbeta analysis as frozen whole blood, isolated PBMCs, or DNA extracted from either sample type. The receptor's source is a woman aged 25 to 39 with COVID-19, enrolled during active disease. Input material: peripheral blood. In this chain, TRBV10-2 is recombined with TRBJ2-3; 8 bases in the middle match TRBD2. The DNA sequence is TGCGCCAGCAGTGAGTCGGCGGGGGCGGGGGGCTACACAGATACGCAGTATTTT. Its protein reads: CASSESAGAGGYTDTQYF.